This entry lists 24 T cell receptor beta chains sequenced from one sample in a study of blood T cell repertoires in COVID-19 (dated by TCRdb to about 2020). Library creation used the immunoSEQ multiplex PCR assay. Imported from immuneACCESS, the table was reduced by TCRdb to in-frame sequences with V and J called. These copies leave out some clones; in studies compared against another copy, an unresolved V gene accounts for under half, and the cause of the remainder is not known. The sample table holds 95,000 to 150,000 clones, of which about four fifths were seen once. The biggest ten clones account for 16% of the sample. Source material: peripheral blood. The receptors were gathered from a man in his sixties with active or convalescent COVID-19.

V usage is TRBV11-2 and J usage is TRBJ2-5; 7 bases map to TRBD2. This CDR3 has 15 residues. Unmatched junction bases numbered 14, after V lost 8 bases and J lost 5 bases. Germline V gives CDR1 SGHAT, CDR2 FQNNGV. The CDR3 nucleotides read TGTGCCAGCCCAGACCCAGGCGGGAGTGGGGAGACCCAGTACTTC. Protein product: CASPDPGGSGETQYF.

This chain uses TRBV5-1 with TRBJ2-2, with 8 bases aligning to TRBD2. Germline V lookup: CDR1 SGHRS, CDR2 YFSETQ. Trimming removed 4 bases from V and 2 bases from J; junction bases left unmatched: 7. The CDR3 totals 16 residues. CDR3 protein: CASSPRTSPNTGELFF. The CDR3 nucleotides read TGCGCCAGCAGCCCAAGGACTAGCCCTAACACCGGGGAGCTGTTTTTT.

This clone was counted once. V gene TRBV7-2 combines with J gene TRBJ2-3; no firm D call. Trimming pared 5 bases from V and 0 bases from J, leaving 9 bases between. The CDR3 is 14 amino acids. Germline CDR1 SGHTA, CDR2 FQGNSA. The CDR3 sequence is CASSRSRSTDTQYF. The CDR3 region has the DNA TGTGCCAGCAGCCGTTCGCGGAGCACAGATACGCAGTATTTT.

The chain links TRBV2 to TRBJ2-2; 8 bases are a match to TRBD2. The CDR3 runs 15 residues. CDR1 SNHLY and CDR2 FYNNEI come from the germline V gene. J lost 5 bases, V lost 8 bases, and 10 bases had no gene match. In DNA, the CDR3 is TGTGCCAGCTCCGTCGGTGGCGGGAGGACCGGGGAGCTGTTTTTT. Its translation: CASSVGGGRTGELFF.

This clone was found once. The rearrangement joins TRBV18 to TRBJ2-7; 10 bases are shared with TRBD1. The CDR3 sequence is 13 residues long. With V trimmed by 3 bases and J by 7 bases, 3 bases remained unmatched. Germline values: CDR1 KGHSH, CDR2 LQKENI. In DNA, the CDR3 is TGTGCCAGCTCACCCGGGACAGGGGATGAGCAGTACTTC. Protein: CASSPGTGDEQYF.

The gene calls are TRBV11-3 and TRBJ2-7, with D maybe TRBD2 (7 bases). The CDR3 covers 14 residues. Germline lookup yields CDR1 SGHNT and CDR2 YENEEA. V shed 2 bases and J shed 3 bases, with 11 bases lying between them. CDR3 region: CASSLRGASYEQYF. The CDR3 DNA is TGTGCCAGCAGCTTACGGGGGGCAAGCTACGAGCAGTACTTC.

The chain is built from TRBV10-3 and TRBJ2-4, with 8 bases that match TRBD1. Germline CDR1 ENHRY, CDR2 SYGVKD. The junction had 7 bases not matched to a gene; V was cut back by 6 bases and J by 9 bases. CDR3 length: 13 residues. As DNA, the CDR3 is TGTGCCATCAGGGACAGGGCTATCGGCATTCAGTACTTC. This gives the protein CAIRDRAIGIQYF.

The chain recombines TRBV24-1 with TRBJ2-1; 11 nucleotides match TRBD2. The CDR3 runs 17 residues. The ends lost 4 bases at V and 3 bases at J; junction bases unmatched: 7. Germline assignment: CDR1 KGHDR and CDR2 SFDVKD. CDR3 nucleotides: TGTGCCACCAGTGACCCTCGGACTAGCGGGTACTACAATGAGCAGTTCTTC. Translating it yields CATSDPRTSGYYNEQFF.

The rearrangement joins TRBV6-5 to TRBJ2-2; 9 bases are a match to TRBD2. This CDR3 is 13 amino acids long. Per germline, CDR1 MNHEY and CDR2 SVGAGI. The V and J ends lost 4 bases and 7 bases, in that order; junction bases with no gene match: 1. The CDR3 loop is CASSSSGIGELFF. CDR3 nucleotide sequence: TGTGCCAGCAGTTCTAGCGGGATCGGGGAGCTGTTTTTT.

The chain couples TRBV9 to TRBJ2-2, with 11 bases lining up with TRBD2. CDR1 and CDR2 from the germline V gene are SGDLS and YYNGEE. Germline trimming cut 2 bases from V and 5 bases from J; bases unmatched to any gene: 8. The CDR3 contains 17 residues. In DNA form, the CDR3 reads TGTGCCAGCAGCGTTAGCGGGAGGGCAAGCGGGACCGGGGAGCTGTTTTTT. It codes for CASSVSGRASGTGELFF.

The V gene is TRBV5-4, the J gene TRBJ2-7; the match to TRBD1 covers 12 bases. Germline trimming cut 0 bases from V and 7 bases from J; bases unmatched to any gene: 8. The CDR3 is 16 residues long. Germline CDR1 reads SGHNT; CDR2 reads YYREEE (reference sequence). For the CDR3, the DNA is TGTGCCAGCAGCTTGGCCATGGGACAGGGGGCGAAGGAGCAGTACTTC. Translation: CASSLAMGQGAKEQYF.

The CDR3 nucleotides read TGCGCCAGCAGCTTGGGGGCCGGGAATGAGGGCTACACCTTC. It yields the protein CASSLGAGNEGYTF. J is TRBJ1-2 and V is TRBV5-1, with D hard to call. Germline CDR1 reads SGHRS; CDR2 reads YFSETQ. The CDR3 is 14 amino acids. Between the trimmed V and J ends, which lost 0 bases and 8 bases, there was a span of 14 bases.

This chain uses TRBV19 with TRBJ2-1, with 11 positions matching TRBD2. The CDR3 runs to 15 residues. CDR1 and CDR2 (germline): LNHDA, SQIVND (reference sequence). J was trimmed by 6 bases and V by 4 bases; bases with no gene match: 5. Written as DNA, the CDR3 is TGTGCCAGTAGTAGGGGACTAGCGGAAGTCAATGAGCAGTTCTTC. Translating gives CASSRGLAEVNEQFF.

The chain links TRBV3-1 (or the pseudogene TRBV3-2) to TRBJ1-5; D is uncertain. This CDR3 is 15 amino acids long. Trimming took 1 base from V and 0 from J, leaving 7 bases between them. Germline CDR1 is LGHDT and CDR2 is YNNKEL (reference sequence). This CDR3 is CASSQGGVSNQPQHF. As DNA, the CDR3 is TGTGCCAGCAGCCAAGGCGGGGTTAGCAATCAGCCCCAGCATTTT.

For this clone: Other DNA sequences in the same sample also yield this CDR3. V usage is TRBV20-1 and J usage is TRBJ1-1, with a weak D call TRBD1 (6 bases). This CDR3 has 10 amino acids. CDR1 is DFQATT and CDR2 is SNEGSKA in the germline V gene (reference sequence). V was shortened by 6 bases and J by 7 bases, with 9 bases between the two germline ends. As DNA, the CDR3 is TGCAGTGCGGCACAGGGTGAAGCTTTCTTT. This encodes CSAAQGEAFF.

The rearrangement links TRBV19 to TRBJ2-1; TRBD2 is a possible D gene (5 bases). CDR1 LNHDA and CDR2 SQIVND come from the germline V gene (reference sequence). This CDR3 is 16 amino acids long. V was shortened by 3 bases and J by 3 bases, with 15 bases between the two germline ends. Here the CDR3 DNA reads TGTGCCAGTAGTATCCCCGCCGGGAAGGGCTACAATGAGCAGTTCTTC. Its translation is CASSIPAGKGYNEQFF.

This clone was recorded only once. The chain employs TRBV19 and TRBJ1-5, with 12 nucleotides matching TRBD1. The CDR3 contains 14 residues. V lost 6 bases and J lost 6; bases outside the gene matches: 3. Germline CDR1 is LNHDA and CDR2 is SQIVND (reference sequence). The CDR3 loop reads CASRGQGASQPQHF. The CDR3 bases are TGTGCCAGTAGGGGACAGGGGGCTAGTCAGCCCCAGCATTTT.

The gene calls are TRBV15 and TRBJ2-1, with 10 bases identical to TRBD2. The length of the CDR3 is 15 residues. Germline trimming cut 3 bases from V and 5 bases from J; bases unmatched to any gene: 4. CDR1 is LNHNV and CDR2 is YYDKDF in the germline V gene (reference sequence). In DNA form, the CDR3 reads TGTGCCACCAGCAGGCGGACTAGCGGCAACAATGAGCAGTTCTTC. Amino acids: CATSRRTSGNNEQFF.

The chain employs TRBV7-9 and TRBJ2-7; D is perhaps TRBD2 (6 bases). CDR1 SEHNR and CDR2 FQNEAQ come from the germline V gene (reference sequence). The CDR3 contains 15 residues. V was clipped by 7 bases and J by 2 bases, with 18 bases between them. CDR3 nucleotide sequence: TGTGCCAGCACTTCTCCCTGGGACTCAACCTACGAGCAGTACTTC. As protein: CASTSPWDSTYEQYF.

The chain is built from TRBV27 and TRBJ1-1, with 7 bases lining up with TRBD1. Germline values: CDR1 MNHEY, CDR2 SMNVEV (reference sequence). The CDR3 is 14 residues long. V shed 4 bases and J 10 bases; nucleotides not matched to a gene: 12. CDR3 sequence: CASSSTFDRARAFF. CDR3 in DNA: TGTGCCAGCAGTTCTACCTTTGACAGGGCGCGAGCTTTCTTT.

The rearrangement joins TRBV7-9 to TRBJ1-6; D not resolved. This CDR3 comprises 14 residues. Germline CDR1 SEHNR, CDR2 FQNEAQ (reference sequence). Between the trimmed V and J ends, which lost 3 bases and 6 bases, there was a span of 9 bases. Here the CDR3 DNA reads TGTGCCAGCAGCTTTAGGGAGCTTAATTCACCCCTCCACTTT. Amino acid sequence: CASSFRELNSPLHF. Filled out from reference TRBV7-9 and TRBJ1-6, the complete variable domain reads DTGVSQNPRHKITKRGQNVTFRCDPISEHNRLYWYRQTLGQGPEFLTYFQNEAQLEKSRLLSDRFSAERPKGSFSTLEIQRTEQGDSAMYLCASSFRELNSPLHFGNGTRLTVT.

V and J are TRBV7-9 and TRBJ1-4, with 9 nucleotides matching TRBD1. Trimming cost V 5 bases and J 5 bases; bases outside gene matches: 3. The CDR3 has 14 residues. The germline gives CDR1 SEHNR, CDR2 FQNEAQ (reference sequence). The CDR3 region is CASSTTGGNEKLFF. The CDR3 DNA follows: TGTGCCAGCAGCACGACAGGGGGAAATGAAAAACTGTTTTTT.

This sequence joins TRBV4-2 and TRBJ2-5; TRBD2 matches 7 bases. The CDR3 sequence is 15 residues long. In germline, CDR1 is LGHNA, CDR2 YNFKEQ. V was pared by 0 bases and J by 5 bases, with 6 bases of the junction left unmatched. The CDR3 DNA reads as TGTGCCAGCAGCCAAGATCGACTAGCAGCGGAGACCCAGTACTTC. Protein sequence: CASSQDRLAAETQYF.

This chain uses TRBV7-9 with TRBJ2-1, with 13 bases fitting TRBD2. Trimming at V came to 3 bases and at J to 10 bases, leaving 12 bases not matched to a gene. Germline CDR1 is SEHNR and CDR2 is FQNEAQ (reference sequence). The CDR3 has 17 residues. For the CDR3, the DNA is TGTGCCAGCAGCTTTTTTCGGACTAGCGGGAGTAGTAGAGAGCAGTTCTTC. Translating gives CASSFFRTSGSSREQFF.